This TCR beta chain was captured by sequencing in a study of T cells in Graves' hyperthyroidism and ophthalmopathy. Study-wide points: A 13 V-J signature model discriminated ophthalmopathy versus stable hyperthyroidism.

The TCR beta CDR3 regions underwent amplification using RNA transcripts as the source. With the HTBI primer set, the TCR CDR3 went through a first round of RT-PCR. From the multiplex PCR reads, TCRdb called clonotypes with MiXCR, one entry per CDR3 protein. Among approximately 620,000 distinct CDR3 sequences, 15% to 20% were seen once, and the ten largest hold around 3.5%. There are 17 residues in the CDR3. V gave up 5 bases and J gave up 5 bases; unmatched junction bases: 14. Germline loops: CDR1 MNHNS, CDR2 SASEGT. Patients were excluded for uncontrolled infection, other autoimmune disease, pregnancy or lactation. Out of approximately 10 ml of fresh peripheral blood came the PBMCs. As concerns this clonotype: What it recognizes is unknown.

The rearrangement uses TRBV6-1 and TRBJ1-5; 8 bases are shared with TRBD1. The sequenced sample was blood. This receptor was identified in a woman between 40 and 50 years old with Graves' ophthalmopathy. The CDR3 bases are TGTGCCAGCAGTTCATTAACCGGGACAGGCGTCGATCAGCCCCAGCATTTT. Residues: CASSSLTGTGVDQPQHF.